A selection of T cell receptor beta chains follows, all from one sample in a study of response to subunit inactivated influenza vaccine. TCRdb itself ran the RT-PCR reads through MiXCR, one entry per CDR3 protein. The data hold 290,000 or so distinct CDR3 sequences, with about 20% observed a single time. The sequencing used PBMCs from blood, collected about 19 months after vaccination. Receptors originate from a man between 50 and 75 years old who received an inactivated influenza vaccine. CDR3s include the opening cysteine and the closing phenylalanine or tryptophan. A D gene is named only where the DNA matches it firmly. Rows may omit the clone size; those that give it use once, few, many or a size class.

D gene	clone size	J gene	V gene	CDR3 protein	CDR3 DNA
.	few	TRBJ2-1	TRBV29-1	CSVVPYNEQFF	TGCAGCGTTGTGCCCTACAATGAGCAGTTCTTC
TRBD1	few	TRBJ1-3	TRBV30	CAWSMTGAPGNTIYF	TGTGCCTGGAGTATGACAGGGGCGCCTGGAAACACCATATATTTT
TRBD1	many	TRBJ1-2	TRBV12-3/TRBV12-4	CASSAAGTGMANYGYTF	TGTGCCAGCAGTGCCGCGGGGACAGGGATGGCCAACTATGGCTACACCTTC
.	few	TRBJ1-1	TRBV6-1	CASMIDRPNTEAFF	TGTGCCAGCATGATCGACAGGCCGAACACTGAAGCTTTCTTT
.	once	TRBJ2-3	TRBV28	CASNPGPYTDTQYF	TGTGCCAGCAACCCGGGACCCTACACAGATACGCAGTATTTT
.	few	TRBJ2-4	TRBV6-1	CASRGGRAKNIQYF	TGTGCCAGCAGAGGAGGAAGAGCCAAAAACATTCAGTACTTC
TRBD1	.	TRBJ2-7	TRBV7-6	CASSLGGTEYEQYF	TGTGCCAGCAGCTTAGGGGGGACAGAATACGAGCAGTACTTC
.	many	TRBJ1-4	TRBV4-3	CASSLYAGQNEKLFF	TGCGCCAGCAGCCTCTACGCTGGACAAAATGAAAAACTGTTTTTT
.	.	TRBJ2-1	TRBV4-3	CASSQDHSLRDEQFF	TGCGCCAGCAGCCAAGACCACAGCTTAAGAGATGAGCAGTTCTTC
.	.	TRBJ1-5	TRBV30	CAWSGGQPQHF	TGTGCCTGGAGTGGGGGGCAGCCCCAGCATTTT
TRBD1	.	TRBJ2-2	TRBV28	CASSSPYGTGSFF	TGTGCCAGCAGTTCGCCCTACGGGACAGGGTCGTTTTTT
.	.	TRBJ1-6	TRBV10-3	CATRRQSNSPLHF	TGTGCCACCAGACGACAGAGTAATTCACCCCTCCACTTT
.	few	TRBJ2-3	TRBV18	CASSGGLYFTDTQYF	TGTGCCAGCTCTGGGGGCCTATACTTCACAGATACGCAGTATTTT
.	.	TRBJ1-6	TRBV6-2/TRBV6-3	CASSYFGTPLHF	TGTGCCAGCAGTTACTTTGGAACACCCCTCCACTTT
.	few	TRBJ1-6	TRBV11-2	CASSLEKGRNSPLHF	TGTGCCAGCAGCTTAGAAAAGGGTCGAAATTCACCCCTCCACTTT
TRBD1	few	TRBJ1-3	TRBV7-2	CASSPPGTGRNTIYF	TGTGCCAGCAGCCCTCCCGGGACAGGTAGAAACACCATATATTTT
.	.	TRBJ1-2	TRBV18	CASSPQLFGGEGYTF	TGTGCCAGCTCACCACAGCTTTTTGGAGGCGAAGGCTACACCTTC
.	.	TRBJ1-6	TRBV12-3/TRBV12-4	CASSLTILESPLHF	TGTGCCAGCAGTTTGACAATCCTGGAATCACCCCTCCACTTT
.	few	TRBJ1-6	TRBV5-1	CASSLLGWDVNSPLHF	TGCGCCAGCAGCTTGCTGGGGTGGGACGTTAATTCACCCCTCCACTTT
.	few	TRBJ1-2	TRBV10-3	CAISESYRAGRGYTF	TGTGCCATCAGTGAAAGTTATCGGGCAGGACGGGGCTACACCTTC
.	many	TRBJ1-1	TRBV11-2	CASSLGSAEAFF	TGTGCCAGCAGCTTGGGGTCCGCTGAAGCTTTCTTT
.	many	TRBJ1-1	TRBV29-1	CSVARDTENNMNTEAFF	TGCAGCGTCGCACGGGACACGGAAAACAACATGAACACTGAAGCTTTCTTT
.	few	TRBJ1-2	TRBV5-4	CASSLGQGLYGYTF	TGTGCCAGCAGCTTGGGGCAGGGACTCTATGGCTACACCTTC
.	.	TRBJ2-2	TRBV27	CASTLSQGTNTGELFF	TGTGCCAGCACCCTATCCCAGGGGACGAACACCGGGGAGCTGTTTTTT
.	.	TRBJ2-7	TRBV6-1	CASSKGTYRFYEQYF	TGTGCCAGCAGTAAGGGGACTTATCGGTTCTACGAGCAGTACTTC
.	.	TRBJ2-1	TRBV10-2	CASWGYNEQFF	TGCGCCAGCTGGGGGTACAATGAGCAGTTCTTC
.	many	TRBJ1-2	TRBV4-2	CASSQDDQERNGYTF	TGTGCCAGCAGCCAAGATGATCAGGAACGAAATGGCTACACCTTC
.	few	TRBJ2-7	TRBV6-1	CASTSGGEYEQYF	TGTGCCAGCACCTCCGGAGGAGAGTACGAGCAGTACTTC
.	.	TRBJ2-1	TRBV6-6	CASGFQGRGFF	TGTGCCAGCGGTTTCCAGGGACGGGGGTTCTTC
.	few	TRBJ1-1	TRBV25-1	CASSDGRGTGMNTEAFF	TGTGCCAGCAGTGATGGGAGGGGAACAGGGATGAACACTGAAGCTTTCTTT
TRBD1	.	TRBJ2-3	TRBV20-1	CSARGQANTDTQYF	TGCAGTGCTAGGGGACAGGCTAACACAGATACGCAGTATTTT
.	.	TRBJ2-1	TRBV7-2	CASSLVPAASNYNEQFF	TGTGCCAGCAGCTTAGTCCCAGCGGCAAGCAACTACAATGAGCAGTTCTTC
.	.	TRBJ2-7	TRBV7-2	CASSPNRQTYEQYF	TGTGCCAGCAGCCCAAATAGACAAACCTACGAGCAGTACTTC
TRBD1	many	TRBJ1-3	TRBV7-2	CASSHQFPGGANTIYF	TGTGCCAGCAGTCACCAATTTCCAGGGGGAGCGAACACCATATATTTT
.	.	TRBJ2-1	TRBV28	CAYAGDGNNEQFF	TGTGCATATGCAGGGGACGGGAACAATGAGCAGTTCTTC
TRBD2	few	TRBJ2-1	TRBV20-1	CSAPLTSRSYNEQFF	TGCAGTGCTCCCTTGACTAGCAGATCCTACAATGAGCAGTTCTTC
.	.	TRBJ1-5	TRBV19	CASSQGGGAAQPQHF	TGTGCCAGTAGCCAAGGAGGCGGAGCAGCTCAGCCCCAGCATTTT
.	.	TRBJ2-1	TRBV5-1	CASSLNGGDNEQFF	TGCGCCAGCAGCTTAAATGGCGGTGACAATGAGCAGTTCTTC
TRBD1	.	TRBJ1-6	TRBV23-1	CASSPRDSRFNSPLHF	TGCGCCAGCAGTCCTCGGGACAGTCGTTTTAATTCACCCCTCCACTTT
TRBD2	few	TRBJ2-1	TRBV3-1	CASSQDSGGPRGEQFF	TGTGCCAGCAGCCAAGATTCGGGGGGTCCCCGGGGTGAGCAGTTCTTC
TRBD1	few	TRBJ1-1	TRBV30	CAWGRGHAEAFF	TGTGCCTGGGGCAGGGGGCACGCTGAAGCTTTCTTT
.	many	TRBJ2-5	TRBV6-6	CASSTGRQETQYF	TGTGCCAGCAGTACGGGCAGACAAGAGACCCAGTACTTC
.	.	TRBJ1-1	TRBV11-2	CASSWRGEAFF	TGTGCCAGCAGTTGGAGGGGTGAAGCTTTCTTT
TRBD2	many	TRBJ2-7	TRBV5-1	CASSLRAGLAGVTYEQYF	TGCGCCAGCAGCTTGAGGGCCGGACTAGCGGGAGTTACGTACGAGCAGTACTTC
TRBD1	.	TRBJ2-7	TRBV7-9	CASSSTGIGYEQYF	TGTGCCAGCAGCTCGACAGGGATAGGCTACGAGCAGTACTTC
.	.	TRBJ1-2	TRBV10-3	CAISAEEGANYGYTF	TGTGCCATCAGTGCAGAGGAGGGGGCTAACTATGGCTACACCTTC
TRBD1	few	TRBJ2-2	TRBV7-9	CASNPGQGRNTGELFF	TGTGCCAGCAACCCCGGACAGGGTAGAAACACCGGGGAGCTGTTTTTT
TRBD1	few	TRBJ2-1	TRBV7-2	CASSPGTGYRNEQFF	TGTGCCAGCAGCCCTGGGACAGGGTATAGGAATGAGCAGTTCTTC
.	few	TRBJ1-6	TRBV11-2	CASSLEDLANSPLHF	TGTGCCAGCAGCTTAGAGGACCTGGCTAATTCACCCCTCCACTTT
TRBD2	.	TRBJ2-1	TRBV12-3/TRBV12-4	CASSLPSGGSIYNEQFF	TGTGCCAGCAGTTTACCTAGCGGGGGGTCTATCTACAATGAGCAGTTCTTC
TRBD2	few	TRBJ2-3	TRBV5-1	CASSLDGTSGRGTRTDTQYF	TGCGCCAGCAGCTTGGATGGGACTAGCGGGAGAGGGACTCGCACAGATACGCAGTATTTT
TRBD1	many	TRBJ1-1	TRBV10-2	CASSDDRGSTEAFF	TGCGCCAGCAGTGACGACAGGGGATCCACTGAAGCTTTCTTT
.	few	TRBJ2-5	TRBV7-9	CASSLAGAQETQYF	TGTGCCAGCAGCTTAGCGGGGGCCCAAGAGACCCAGTACTTC
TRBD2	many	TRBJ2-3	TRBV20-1	CSARDTLAGVGDTQYF	TGCAGTGCTAGAGATACCCTAGCGGGAGTGGGAGATACGCAGTATTTT
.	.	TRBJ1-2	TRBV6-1	CASNIRGAPGDYGYTF	TGTGCCAGCAACATCCGAGGGGCCCCTGGAGACTATGGCTACACCTTC
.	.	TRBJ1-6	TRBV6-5	CASSYSGPGGVNSPLHF	TGTGCCAGCAGTTACTCTGGGCCGGGGGGGGTTAATTCACCCCTCCACTTT
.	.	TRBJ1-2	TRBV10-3	CAITGDGDYGYTF	TGTGCCATCACCGGTGACGGGGACTATGGCTACACCTTC
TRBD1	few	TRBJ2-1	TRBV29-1	CSVAGPGQGVKDNEQFF	TGCAGCGTGGCCGGCCCGGGCCAGGGGGTAAAAGACAATGAGCAGTTCTTC